The rows below give T cell receptor beta chains drawn from one sample of a study of neurological immune-mediated disorders. TCRdb processed the 5' RACE reads anew with MiXCR; each CDR3 protein has one entry. This table has about 80,000 distinct CDR3 sequences, approximately 9.4% appearing once. Sequenced material: PBMCs. The receptors stem from a man over 45 in good health. Both conserved end residues are part of each CDR3. Fields, in order: D gene, V gene, J gene, clone size, CDR3 length, CDR3 DNA, CDR3 protein. A D gene is named only where the DNA matches it firmly. The size entry is marked missing in some rows and otherwise reads once, few, many or a size class.

D gene: TRBD2
V gene: TRBV29-1
J gene: TRBJ2-7
clone size: many
CDR3 length: 13
CDR3 DNA: TGCAGCGTTGATAGCGGGGCCTCCTACGAGCAGTACTTC
CDR3 protein: CSVDSGASYEQYF

D gene: TRBD1
V gene: TRBV6-2/TRBV6-3
J gene: TRBJ1-1
clone size: .
CDR3 length: 15
CDR3 DNA: TGTGCCAGCAGTGCGCACGGGGAGGGACAGACTGAAGCTTTCTTT
CDR3 protein: CASSAHGEGQTEAFF

D gene: TRBD1
V gene: TRBV6-6
J gene: TRBJ1-2
clone size: many
CDR3 length: 15
CDR3 DNA: TGTGCCAGCAGTTACACGGGAACAGGGGGCAATGGCTACACCTTC
CDR3 protein: CASSYTGTGGNGYTF

D gene: .
V gene: TRBV20-1
J gene: TRBJ2-7
clone size: many
CDR3 length: 13
CDR3 DNA: TGCAGTGCCACCGGGTACGCGGATAGTGAGCAGTACTTC
CDR3 protein: CSATGYADSEQYF

D gene: TRBD1
V gene: TRBV11-2
J gene: TRBJ2-1
clone size: many
CDR3 length: 15
CDR3 DNA: TGTGCCAGCAGCCTAAGAACAGGGGTGGGAAATGAGCAGTTCTTC
CDR3 protein: CASSLRTGVGNEQFF

D gene: .
V gene: TRBV5-8
J gene: TRBJ1-1
clone size: many
CDR3 length: 14
CDR3 DNA: TGTGCCAGCAGCCGGGGACGGCAAAACACTGAAGCTTTCTTT
CDR3 protein: CASSRGRQNTEAFF

D gene: .
V gene: TRBV12-3/TRBV12-4
J gene: TRBJ2-1
clone size: many
CDR3 length: 14
CDR3 DNA: TGTGCCAGCAGTCCCCAGACCCCTTGGCATGAGCAGTTCTTC
CDR3 protein: CASSPQTPWHEQFF

D gene: TRBD2
V gene: TRBV12-3/TRBV12-4
J gene: TRBJ2-7
clone size: many
CDR3 length: 15
CDR3 DNA: TGTGCCAGCACCTTAACGGGACTAGCGGACTACGAGCAGTACTTC
CDR3 protein: CASTLTGLADYEQYF

D gene: .
V gene: TRBV7-9
J gene: TRBJ2-7
clone size: .
CDR3 length: 13
CDR3 DNA: TGTGCCAGCAGCTTAGCGCGGGCGGGAGAGCAGTACTTC
CDR3 protein: CASSLARAGEQYF

D gene: .
V gene: TRBV28
J gene: TRBJ2-3
clone size: many
CDR3 length: 14
CDR3 DNA: TGTGCCAGCAAGGGAACGGCAGCCACAGATACGCAGTATTTT
CDR3 protein: CASKGTAATDTQYF

D gene: .
V gene: TRBV20-1
J gene: TRBJ2-2
clone size: many
CDR3 length: 12
CDR3 DNA: TGCAGTGCTAGTGTCCCGACCGGGGAGCTGTTTTTT
CDR3 protein: CSASVPTGELFF

D gene: .
V gene: TRBV5-1
J gene: TRBJ2-3
clone size: many
CDR3 length: 12
CDR3 DNA: TGCGCCAGCAGCTTGGTGACAGATACGCAGTATTTT
CDR3 protein: CASSLVTDTQYF

D gene: TRBD1
V gene: TRBV12-3/TRBV12-4
J gene: TRBJ1-3
clone size: many
CDR3 length: 22
CDR3 DNA: TGTGCCAGCAGATCGACAGGGGGCGCTTCTGCGGTCCTCCCGGACTCTGGAAACACCATATATTTT
CDR3 protein: CASRSTGGASAVLPDSGNTIYF

D gene: TRBD2
V gene: TRBV5-1
J gene: TRBJ2-1
clone size: many
CDR3 length: 15
CDR3 DNA: TGCGCCAGCAGCTTGGGCACTAGCGGGAGAAATGAGCAGTTCTTC
CDR3 protein: CASSLGTSGRNEQFF

D gene: TRBD2
V gene: TRBV9
J gene: TRBJ2-3
clone size: many
CDR3 length: 16
CDR3 DNA: TGTGCCAGCAGCGTGCCGACTAGCGGGACCACAGATACGCAGTATTTT
CDR3 protein: CASSVPTSGTTDTQYF